This T cell receptor beta chain came from a study of type 1 regulatory T cells. Across the study: An in vitro protocol generated T-allo10, a Tr1-enriched, alloantigen-specific CD4 T cell product.

Germline CDR1 and CDR2: ENHRY and SYGVKD. The CDR3 spans 12 residues. The V segment lost 8 bases and the J segment 8 bases; nucleotides outside the gene matches: 4. Points on this clonotype: No antigen is known for it.

TCRdb called the reads again in MiXCR, with one record for every CDR3 protein. The table records about 68,000 distinct CDR3 sequences, 63% of them present only once. Graft donor-derived T-allo10 cells were described as host-alloantigen-specific, anergic, and alloantigen-specifically suppressive. Sequences were obtained from cultured T cells, either the whole culture or a sorted T cell fraction (not recorded which). Subset in this sample: Tr1-enriched cell product generated in vitro against host alloantigens. The V gene is TRBV10-3, the J gene TRBJ2-4; 9 bases are shared with TRBD2. The clonotype was recovered from a human donor in good health. CDR3 DNA sequence: TGTGCCATCTCTAGCGGGAAGGACATTCAGTACTTC. Translated: CAISSGKDIQYF.